This entry lists 5 T cell receptor beta chains sequenced from one sample in a study of T cells after posttransplantation cyclophosphamide (dated by TCRdb to 2016 to 2018). The sample's treatment or condition, from its label and the paper: high-dose cyclophosphamide on days +3 and +4 as single-agent GVHD prophylaxis. Busulfan and fludarabine conditioning, a related or unrelated marrow graft, and cyclophosphamide on days +3 and +4 were given to PTCy patients. The method was the immunoSEQ multiplex PCR assay. The table comes from immuneACCESS by way of TCRdb, which keeps in-frame sequences with V and J called. Part of the clones is missing from these tables; in studies checked, under half for an unresolved V gene and the rest for unknown reasons. For this sample, about 10,000 clones appear and none is a singleton. The ten top clones hold roughly 3.5% of the sample. The specimen comprised PBMCs, sampled around 370 days after allogeneic stem cell transplant with posttransplant cyclophosphamide. These receptors originate from a male patient in his forties or fifties who received an allogeneic stem cell transplant from a related donor and was CMV-positive. Some T cells may have been brought in with the graft after a transplant.

This clone was detected ten times or more. The rearrangement links TRBV29-1 to TRBJ1-2; D unresolved. CDR1 and CDR2 (germline): SQVTM, ANQGSEA. Trimming pared 5 bases from V and 5 bases from J, leaving 12 bases between. The CDR3 has 12 residues. The DNA for the CDR3 is TGCAGCGTTTTACAGACCCTTTATGGCTACACCTTC. Translated, it gives CSVLQTLYGYTF.

In this sample, this clone turned up many times. The chain recombines TRBV6-6 with TRBJ1-2, with TRBD1 matching 7 bases. Germline CDR1 is MNHNY and CDR2 is SVGAGI (reference sequence). V lost 4 bases and J lost 4; bases outside the gene matches: 0. The length of the CDR3 is 12 residues. The CDR3 sequence is CASSSGGYGYTF. The CDR3 nucleotides read TGTGCCAGCAGTTCAGGGGGCTATGGCTACACCTTC.

At least ten counts were recorded for this clone. This sequence joins TRBV5-6 and TRBJ2-7; no clear D. Per the germline V gene, CDR1 is SGHDT and CDR2 is YYEEEE. The CDR3 is 11 amino acids. Trimming took off 2 bases at V and 7 bases at J, with 7 bases between the two ends. The CDR3 region is CASSLTTEQYF. The CDR3, as DNA: TGTGCCAGCAGCTTAACGACAGAGCAGTACTTC.

This clone was recorded at least ten times. The chain has TRBV5-1 and TRBJ2-1, with 10 bases that match TRBD2. This CDR3 region has 15 residues. Germline CDR1 reads SGHRS; CDR2 reads YFSETQ. J lost 2 bases, V lost 7 bases, and 6 bases had no gene match. Written as DNA, the CDR3 is TGCGCCAGCCGTCTCGGACTAGCGGCCTACAATGAGCAGTTCTTC. This translates into CASRLGLAAYNEQFF.

The chain links TRBV30 to TRBJ1-6; D gene ambiguous. V was clipped by 2 bases and J by 8 bases, with 4 bases between them. The CDR3 is made up of 11 amino acids. From germline, CDR1 is GTSNPN and CDR2 SVGIG (reference sequence). This chain's CDR3 is CAWSFYSPLHF. Here the CDR3 DNA reads TGTGCCTGGAGTTTCTATTCACCCCTCCACTTT.